The rows below give T cell receptor beta chains drawn from one sample of a study of blood T cell repertoires in COVID-19. The protocol was immunoSEQ multiplex PCR, while the TCRdb copy is restricted to in-frame clones and leaves out a portion. The sample records approximately 140,000 clones, about nine tenths being singletons. Sequences were obtained from peripheral blood. The receptors were gathered from a woman in her fifties or sixties with active or convalescent COVID-19. The CDR3 runs from the conserved cysteine through the conserved F or W. The order of the fields is J gene, D gene, V gene, clone size, CDR3 protein, CDR3 DNA. D genes are given only for firm matches. Clone size is stated in some rows and not others, as once, few, many or a class when expanded.

>TRBJ1-3|NA|TRBV25-1|NA
CASREATVSGNTIYF
TGTGCCAGCAGGGAAGCCACGGTCTCTGGAAACACCATATATTTT
>TRBJ1-2|NA|TRBV7-2|once
CASSLGGASLNYGYTF
TGTGCCAGCAGCTTAGGGGGCGCCTCTCTTAACTATGGCTACACCTTC
>TRBJ1-1|TRBD1|TRBV6-6|NA
CASSRQGLNTEAFF
TGTGCCAGCAGCAGACAGGGCCTGAACACTGAAGCTTTCTTT
>TRBJ2-1|NA|TRBV6-6|once
CASSRTSDEQFF
TGTGCCAGCAGCCGGACATCGGATGAGCAGTTCTTC
>TRBJ2-5|TRBD1|TRBV4-1|once
CASSVRGLRGETQYF
TGCGCCAGCAGCGTCAGGGGGCTAAGAGGGGAGACCCAGTACTTC
>TRBJ1-4|TRBD1|TRBV10-3|once
CAISGQPGGEGEKLFF
TGTGCCATCAGTGGCCAGCCAGGGGGTGAGGGTGAAAAACTGTTTTTT
>TRBJ1-6|NA|TRBV10-3|once
CASRISGNSPLHF
TGTGCCTCACGAATATCAGGGAATTCACCCCTCCACTTT
>TRBJ1-6|NA|TRBV14|NA
CASSPGSYNSPLHF
TGTGCCAGCAGCCCCGGCTCCTATAATTCACCCCTCCACTTT
>TRBJ2-3|NA|TRBV5-1|NA
CASSVNIKEGTQYF
TGCGCCAGCAGCGTTAACATAAAGGAGGGTACGCAGTATTTT
>TRBJ2-2|NA|TRBV7-3|NA
CASSETANTGELFF
TGTGCCAGCAGCGAGACAGCTAACACCGGGGAGCTGTTTTTT
>TRBJ2-7|TRBD1|TRBV6-6|NA
CASSDPTGGREQYF
TGTGCCAGCAGTGACCCGACAGGGGGTCGCGAGCAGTACTTC
>TRBJ1-2|NA|TRBV9|NA
CASSVEGNDYGYTF
TGTGCCAGCAGCGTGGAGGGAAACGACTATGGCTACACCTTC
>TRBJ2-2|TRBD2|TRBV11-2|NA
CASSLADNGELFF
TGTGCCAGCAGCCTAGCGGACAACGGGGAGCTGTTTTTT
>TRBJ1-6|NA|TRBV2|NA
CASISDNSPLHF
TGTGCCAGCATCTCTGATAATTCACCCCTCCACTTT
>TRBJ2-5|TRBD2|TRBV4-3|NA
CASSQEWTGGQETQYF
TGCGCCAGCAGCCAAGAATGGACGGGGGGGCAAGAGACCCAGTACTTC
>TRBJ1-5|NA|TRBV10-3|NA
CAISEFGSSNQPQHF
TGTGCCATCAGTGAGTTTGGCAGTAGCAATCAGCCCCAGCATTTT
>TRBJ1-1|NA|TRBV27|NA
CASTSNLGGQSFF
TGTGCCAGCACCAGCAATTTGGGAGGCCAATCTTTCTTT
>TRBJ1-5|NA|TRBV19|NA
CASSMVAGYQPQHF
TGTGCCAGTAGTATGGTGGCAGGGTATCAGCCCCAGCATTTT
>TRBJ1-1|NA|TRBV5-8|NA
CASSFRVLGTEAFF
TGTGCCAGCAGCTTCAGGGTATTGGGCACTGAAGCTTTCTTT
>TRBJ1-3|NA|TRBV18|NA
CASSQGSGNTIYF
TGTGCCAGCTCGCAGGGCTCTGGAAACACCATATATTTT
>TRBJ2-7|NA|TRBV10-3|NA
CAIGRTRFEQYF
TGTGCCATCGGGAGGACTCGTTTTGAGCAGTACTTC
>TRBJ2-2|NA|TRBV21-1|NA
CASSKAFGLAGGASTGELFF
TGTGCCAGCAGCAAAGCCTTCGGACTAGCGGGGGGCGCTTCCACCGGGGAGCTGTTTTTT
>TRBJ1-3|NA|TRBV27|NA
CASSFSPEGNTIYF
TGTGCCAGCAGTTTCTCGCCAGAAGGAAACACCATATATTTT
>TRBJ1-1|NA|TRBV18|once
CASSPPSGVAEAFF
TGTGCCAGCTCACCACCGTCGGGGGTGGCTGAAGCTTTCTTT
>TRBJ2-7|NA|TRBV6-2/TRBV6-3|NA
CASSYQGEDYEQYF
TGTGCCAGCAGTTACCAGGGTGAAGACTACGAGCAGTACTTC
>TRBJ1-2|TRBD1|TRBV23-1|NA
CASSQPTHSGTGGLRNYGYTF
TGCGCCAGCAGTCAGCCTACACATTCCGGGACAGGGGGCTTAAGGAACTATGGCTACACCTTC
>TRBJ2-7|NA|TRBV27|NA
CASASRVFSYEQYF
TGTGCCAGCGCTTCCCGAGTCTTCTCCTACGAGCAGTACTTC
>TRBJ1-6|TRBD1|TRBV7-8|NA
CASSGAGTENSPLHF
TGTGCCAGCAGCGGGGCCGGGACAGAAAATTCACCCCTCCACTTT
>TRBJ2-5|TRBD1|TRBV7-3|NA
CASSSTGLQETQYF
TGTGCCAGCAGCTCGACAGGGTTGCAAGAGACCCAGTACTTC
>TRBJ1-5|NA|TRBV6-6|NA
CASSSGFRSNQPQHF
TGTGCCAGCAGCTCAGGGTTCCGGAGCAATCAGCCCCAGCATTTT
>TRBJ2-6|NA|TRBV5-1|NA
CASSLFGRADSGANVLTF
TGCGCCAGCAGCTTGTTCGGCAGGGCCGACTCTGGGGCCAACGTCCTGACTTTC
>TRBJ2-6|TRBD2|TRBV30|NA
CAWTPYSGRANVLTF
TGTGCCTGGACCCCGTACAGCGGGAGGGCCAACGTCCTGACTTTC
>TRBJ2-3|TRBD2|TRBV11-3|NA
CASSSAGGLSDTQYF
TGTGCCAGCAGCTCAGCGGGGGGATTATCAGATACGCAGTATTTT
>TRBJ1-2|TRBD1|TRBV9|NA
CASSVGGPGGIYGYTF
TGTGCCAGCAGCGTAGGAGGGCCAGGGGGAATCTATGGCTACACCTTC
>TRBJ2-2|TRBD2|TRBV3-1/TRBV3-2|once
CASSQYSGGAGELFF
TGTGCCAGCAGCCAATATAGCGGGGGGGCCGGGGAGCTGTTTTTT
>TRBJ1-5|TRBD1|TRBV7-2|once
CASSRNGQGNQPQHF
TGTGCCAGCAGCAGAAACGGACAGGGTAATCAGCCCCAGCATTTT
>TRBJ1-2|TRBD1|TRBV18|NA
CASSPDRGLPYGYTF
TGTGCCAGCTCACCGGACAGGGGGCTCCCATATGGCTACACCTTC
>TRBJ1-3|NA|TRBV10-2|NA
CASLGSGYSGNTIYF
TGCGCCAGCCTTGGATCAGGCTACTCTGGAAACACCATATATTTT
>TRBJ2-2|NA|TRBV12-1|NA
CASVRLADTNTGELFF
TGTGCCAGCGTACGACTAGCGGACACGAACACCGGGGAGCTGTTTTTT
>TRBJ2-1|TRBD2|TRBV4-1|once
CASSQGLAGGNNYNEQFF
TGCGCCAGCAGCCAAGGCCTAGCGGGGGGGAACAACTACAATGAGCAGTTCTTC
>TRBJ1-1|NA|TRBV7-9|NA
CASSLEVETGAFF
TGTGCCAGCAGCTTAGAAGTGGAGACAGGAGCTTTCTTT
>TRBJ2-5|NA|TRBV6-5|NA
CASSFGETQYF
TGTGCCAGCAGTTTCGGGGAGACCCAGTACTTC